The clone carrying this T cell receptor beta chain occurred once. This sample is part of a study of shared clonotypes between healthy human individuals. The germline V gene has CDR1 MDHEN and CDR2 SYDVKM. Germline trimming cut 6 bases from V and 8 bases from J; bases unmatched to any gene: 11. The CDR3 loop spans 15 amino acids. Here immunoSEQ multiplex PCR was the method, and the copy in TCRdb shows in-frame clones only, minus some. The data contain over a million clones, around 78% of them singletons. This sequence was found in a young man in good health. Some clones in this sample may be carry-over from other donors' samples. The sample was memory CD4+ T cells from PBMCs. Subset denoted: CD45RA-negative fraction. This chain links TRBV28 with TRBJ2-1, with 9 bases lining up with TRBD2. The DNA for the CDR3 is TGTGCCAGCAGGGGTAGCGGGAGAAGTATTTATGAGCAGTTCTTC. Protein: CASRGSGRSIYEQFF.